These T cell receptor beta chains were read from a single sample in a study of T cells in Graves' hyperthyroidism and ophthalmopathy. From the multiplex PCR reads, TCRdb called clonotypes with MiXCR, one entry per CDR3 protein. The table records some 570,000 distinct CDR3 sequences, roughly a sixth of them present only once. The sample taken for sequencing was blood. All receptors derive from a woman under 30 with Graves' ophthalmopathy. The CDR3 runs from the conserved cysteine through the conserved F or W. Fields, in order: clone size, J gene, D gene, V gene, CDR3 protein, CDR3 DNA. A D gene is named only where the DNA matches it firmly. Size is omitted from some rows. Given values are once, few, many or a class for expanded clones.

abundance: once; j_gene: TRBJ1-6; d_gene: -; v_gene: TRBV28; CDR3aa: CASSLYRRGGSPLHF; CDR3nt: TGTGCCAGCAGTTTGTATAGGAGGGGTGGGTCACCCCTCCACTTT
abundance: -; j_gene: TRBJ1-6; d_gene: -; v_gene: TRBV10-3; CDR3aa: CAISDRGSPLHF; CDR3nt: TGTGCCATCAGTGACAGGGGTTCACCCCTCCACTTT
abundance: few; j_gene: TRBJ1-1; d_gene: -; v_gene: TRBV29-1; CDR3aa: CSAGKPTRAEAFF; CDR3nt: TGCAGCGCTGGGAAGCCTACGAGGGCTGAAGCTTTCTTT
abundance: -; j_gene: TRBJ2-3; d_gene: -; v_gene: TRBV6-2/TRBV6-3; CDR3aa: CASSGRDGLTDTQYF; CDR3nt: TGTGCCAGCAGTGGAAGGGACGGACTCACAGATACGCAGTATTTT
abundance: few; j_gene: TRBJ2-3; d_gene: TRBD2; v_gene: TRBV5-6; CDR3aa: CASSLDWREGADTQYF; CDR3nt: TGTGCCAGCAGCCTAGACTGGCGGGAGGGTGCGGATACGCAGTATTTT
abundance: many; j_gene: TRBJ2-7; d_gene: -; v_gene: TRBV6-1; CDR3aa: CASSDSHYEQYF; CDR3nt: TGTGCCAGCAGTGACAGCCACTACGAGCAGTACTTC
abundance: -; j_gene: TRBJ1-1; d_gene: -; v_gene: TRBV10-3; CDR3aa: CAITDPGQNTEAFF; CDR3nt: TGTGCCATCACCGATCCGGGACAGAACACTGAAGCTTTCTTT
abundance: many; j_gene: TRBJ1-1; d_gene: -; v_gene: TRBV5-1; CDR3aa: CASSLVGEATEAFF; CDR3nt: TGCGCCAGCAGCTTGGTTGGGGAGGCCACTGAAGCTTTCTTT
abundance: many; j_gene: TRBJ2-1; d_gene: -; v_gene: TRBV3-1; CDR3aa: CASSHTNEQFF; CDR3nt: TGTGCCAGCAGCCACACCAATGAGCAGTTCTTC
abundance: few; j_gene: TRBJ2-1; d_gene: -; v_gene: TRBV27; CDR3aa: CASSRTTRGYNEQFF; CDR3nt: TGTGCCAGCAGTCGGACAACCCGGGGATACAATGAGCAGTTCTTC
abundance: -; j_gene: TRBJ1-5; d_gene: -; v_gene: TRBV6-5; CDR3aa: CASSYSNPPRGNQPQHF; CDR3nt: TGTGCCAGCAGTTACTCGAATCCCCCACGGGGCAATCAGCCCCAGCATTTT
abundance: -; j_gene: TRBJ1-2; d_gene: TRBD1; v_gene: TRBV6-4; CDR3aa: CASSEWAGGAYGYTF; CDR3nt: TGTGCCAGCAGTGAATGGGCAGGGGGCGCCTATGGCTACACCTTC
abundance: many; j_gene: TRBJ2-7; d_gene: TRBD1; v_gene: TRBV2; CDR3aa: CASSGGQGYEQYF; CDR3nt: TGTGCCAGCAGCGGGGGACAGGGCTACGAGCAGTACTTC
abundance: many; j_gene: TRBJ1-1; d_gene: -; v_gene: TRBV6-6; CDR3aa: CASSYSPGMNTEAFF; CDR3nt: TGTGCCAGCAGTTACTCGCCAGGGATGAACACTGAAGCTTTCTTT
abundance: few; j_gene: TRBJ1-6; d_gene: -; v_gene: TRBV13; CDR3aa: CASSLGVNSYNSPLHF; CDR3nt: TGTGCCAGCAGCTTGGGGGTTAATTCCTATAATTCACCCCTCCACTTT
abundance: -; j_gene: TRBJ1-6; d_gene: TRBD1; v_gene: TRBV28; CDR3aa: CTSRGLTSSGNSPLHF; CDR3nt: TGTACCAGCAGGGGGCTCACCTCTTCGGGGAATTCACCCCTCCACTTT
abundance: -; j_gene: TRBJ1-6; d_gene: -; v_gene: TRBV7-2; CDR3aa: CASSLYRARDSPLHF; CDR3nt: TGTGCCAGCAGCTTATACAGGGCGCGGGATTCACCCCTCCACTTT
abundance: many; j_gene: TRBJ1-2; d_gene: -; v_gene: TRBV30; CDR3aa: CAWSVADDYGYTF; CDR3nt: TGTGCCTGGAGTGTGGCAGACGATTATGGCTACACCTTC
abundance: -; j_gene: TRBJ1-1; d_gene: TRBD1; v_gene: TRBV19; CDR3aa: CASSIWEDRGGTEAFF; CDR3nt: TGTGCCAGTAGTATCTGGGAGGACAGGGGGGGAACTGAAGCTTTCTTT
abundance: many; j_gene: TRBJ1-5; d_gene: -; v_gene: TRBV12-3/TRBV12-4; CDR3aa: CASSFEGGNSNQPQHF; CDR3nt: TGTGCCAGCAGTTTCGAGGGAGGGAATAGCAATCAGCCCCAGCATTTT
abundance: many; j_gene: TRBJ2-4; d_gene: TRBD2; v_gene: TRBV6-2/TRBV6-3; CDR3aa: CASSDPGTSGRYGAKNIQYF; CDR3nt: TGTGCCAGCAGTGACCCCGGGACTAGCGGGAGATATGGAGCCAAAAACATTCAGTACTTC
abundance: -; j_gene: TRBJ1-2; d_gene: -; v_gene: TRBV9; CDR3aa: CASSAPGRDDYGYTF; CDR3nt: TGTGCCAGCAGCGCCCCAGGGAGGGACGACTATGGCTACACCTTC
abundance: many; j_gene: TRBJ2-1; d_gene: TRBD2; v_gene: TRBV2; CDR3aa: CASTPVGREFNNEQFF; CDR3nt: TGTGCCAGCACCCCGGTGGGGCGGGAGTTTAACAATGAGCAGTTCTTC
abundance: few; j_gene: TRBJ2-5; d_gene: -; v_gene: TRBV5-1; CDR3aa: CASSWTAQETQYF; CDR3nt: TGCGCCAGCAGCTGGACAGCCCAAGAGACCCAGTACTTC
abundance: many; j_gene: TRBJ2-7; d_gene: -; v_gene: TRBV5-1; CDR3aa: CASSSGTVASYEQYF; CDR3nt: TGCGCCAGCAGCTCCGGGACCGTCGCCTCCTACGAGCAGTACTTC
abundance: many; j_gene: TRBJ2-2; d_gene: -; v_gene: TRBV11-2; CDR3aa: CASSSPLSGNTGELFF; CDR3nt: TGTGCCAGCAGCTCCCCTCTGTCAGGAAACACCGGGGAGCTGTTTTTT
abundance: many; j_gene: TRBJ1-1; d_gene: -; v_gene: TRBV3-1; CDR3aa: CASSQRGTTEAFF; CDR3nt: TGTGCCAGCAGCCAACGAGGCACCACTGAAGCTTTCTTT
abundance: few; j_gene: TRBJ2-3; d_gene: -; v_gene: TRBV18; CDR3aa: CASSPPNLITSTDTQYF; CDR3nt: TGTGCCAGCTCACCACCGAATCTAATTACTAGCACAGATACGCAGTATTTT
abundance: few; j_gene: TRBJ1-3; d_gene: -; v_gene: TRBV7-9; CDR3aa: CASIGQYSGNTIYF; CDR3nt: TGTGCCAGCATCGGACAGTATTCTGGAAACACCATATATTTT
abundance: -; j_gene: TRBJ2-6; d_gene: -; v_gene: TRBV2; CDR3aa: CASSEGSSGANVLTF; CDR3nt: TGTGCCAGCAGTGAAGGAAGCTCTGGGGCCAACGTCCTGACTTTC
abundance: many; j_gene: TRBJ2-7; d_gene: -; v_gene: TRBV27; CDR3aa: CASSLTDSYEQYF; CDR3nt: TGTGCCAGCAGTTTAACGGACAGCTACGAGCAGTACTTC
abundance: many; j_gene: TRBJ2-1; d_gene: TRBD2; v_gene: TRBV7-9; CDR3aa: CASSPPGLALNNEQFF; CDR3nt: TGTGCCAGCAGCCCACCGGGACTAGCGCTCAACAATGAGCAGTTCTTC
abundance: -; j_gene: TRBJ1-1; d_gene: TRBD1; v_gene: TRBV6-2/TRBV6-3; CDR3aa: CASSYPLTGRDTEAFF; CDR3nt: TGTGCCAGCAGTTACCCCCTGACAGGGAGGGACACTGAAGCTTTCTTT
abundance: -; j_gene: TRBJ1-4; d_gene: TRBD1; v_gene: TRBV5-4; CDR3aa: CASSPVGQGGEKLFF; CDR3nt: TGTGCCAGCAGCCCGGTGGGACAGGGAGGAGAAAAACTGTTTTTT
abundance: few; j_gene: TRBJ1-1; d_gene: -; v_gene: TRBV5-4; CDR3aa: CASSHRLGGPNTEAFF; CDR3nt: TGTGCCAGCAGCCACCGCTTGGGAGGGCCGAACACTGAAGCTTTCTTT
abundance: -; j_gene: TRBJ2-1; d_gene: TRBD2; v_gene: TRBV10-3; CDR3aa: CAISAGGADEQFF; CDR3nt: TGTGCCATCAGTGCGGGAGGGGCTGATGAGCAGTTCTTC
abundance: few; j_gene: TRBJ2-1; d_gene: -; v_gene: TRBV9; CDR3aa: CASSYPAEGALHNEQFF; CDR3nt: TGTGCCAGCAGCTATCCAGCGGAGGGGGCCCTCCACAATGAGCAGTTCTTC
abundance: -; j_gene: TRBJ2-7; d_gene: TRBD2; v_gene: TRBV7-9; CDR3aa: CASSLEGTSGAAYEQYF; CDR3nt: TGTGCCAGCAGCTTAGAAGGGACTAGCGGGGCAGCCTACGAGCAGTACTTC
abundance: many; j_gene: TRBJ2-7; d_gene: -; v_gene: TRBV29-1; CDR3aa: CSVEDLSREQYF; CDR3nt: TGCAGCGTTGAAGACCTAAGCCGGGAGCAGTACTTC
abundance: many; j_gene: TRBJ2-7; d_gene: -; v_gene: TRBV20-1; CDR3aa: CSASDAAYEQYF; CDR3nt: TGCAGTGCTTCTGACGCGGCCTACGAGCAGTACTTC
abundance: -; j_gene: TRBJ1-4; d_gene: -; v_gene: TRBV5-1; CDR3aa: CASSRTTNEKLFF; CDR3nt: TGCGCCAGCAGCCGGACAACTAATGAAAAACTGTTTTTT
abundance: many; j_gene: TRBJ1-1; d_gene: -; v_gene: TRBV10-1; CDR3aa: CASSQRRGGPMNTEAFF; CDR3nt: TGCGCCAGCAGTCAACGAAGGGGAGGGCCTATGAACACTGAAGCTTTCTTT
abundance: -; j_gene: TRBJ2-1; d_gene: TRBD2; v_gene: TRBV4-1; CDR3aa: CASSPGLAGIEQFF; CDR3nt: TGCGCCAGCAGCCCAGGACTAGCGGGGATTGAGCAGTTCTTC
abundance: many; j_gene: TRBJ1-1; d_gene: -; v_gene: TRBV7-2; CDR3aa: CASTLTGGTEAFF; CDR3nt: TGTGCCAGCACCTTGACCGGGGGCACTGAAGCTTTCTTT
abundance: few; j_gene: TRBJ1-5; d_gene: -; v_gene: TRBV28; CDR3aa: CASTTRVTNQPQHF; CDR3nt: TGTGCCAGCACTACCCGGGTGACAAATCAGCCCCAGCATTTT
abundance: many; j_gene: TRBJ2-7; d_gene: TRBD2; v_gene: TRBV7-2; CDR3aa: CASSPQSGSYEQYF; CDR3nt: TGTGCCAGCAGCCCACAAAGCGGGAGCTACGAGCAGTACTTC
abundance: many; j_gene: TRBJ1-5; d_gene: -; v_gene: TRBV2; CDR3aa: CASSVIYRDESNQPQHF; CDR3nt: TGTGCCAGCAGTGTTATATACAGGGATGAGAGCAATCAGCCCCAGCATTTT
abundance: many; j_gene: TRBJ1-5; d_gene: TRBD1; v_gene: TRBV3-1; CDR3aa: CARGDRLNQPQHF; CDR3nt: TGTGCCAGAGGGGACAGGTTAAATCAGCCCCAGCATTTT
abundance: few; j_gene: TRBJ2-1; d_gene: -; v_gene: TRBV6-1; CDR3aa: CASTDKGYNEQFF; CDR3nt: TGTGCCAGCACCGACAAGGGTTACAATGAGCAGTTCTTC
abundance: many; j_gene: TRBJ2-7; d_gene: -; v_gene: TRBV24-1; CDR3aa: CATSDVRVSYEQYF; CDR3nt: TGTGCCACCAGTGATGTGAGGGTTTCCTACGAGCAGTACTTC
abundance: -; j_gene: TRBJ2-7; d_gene: -; v_gene: TRBV10-3; CDR3aa: CAIRQDPSSYEQYF; CDR3nt: TGTGCCATCAGACAGGACCCGAGCTCCTACGAGCAGTACTTC
abundance: -; j_gene: TRBJ1-5; d_gene: TRBD1; v_gene: TRBV5-6; CDR3aa: CASSVQGISNQPQHF; CDR3nt: TGTGCCAGCAGCGTACAGGGGATTAGCAATCAGCCCCAGCATTTT
abundance: few; j_gene: TRBJ2-2; d_gene: -; v_gene: TRBV5-1; CDR3aa: CASRAIVTNTGELFF; CDR3nt: TGCGCCAGCAGGGCAATAGTAACGAACACCGGGGAGCTGTTTTTT
abundance: once; j_gene: TRBJ2-7; d_gene: -; v_gene: TRBV20-1; CDR3aa: CSARGTVEQYF; CDR3nt: TGCAGTGCTAGGGGGACCGTCGAGCAGTACTTC
abundance: many; j_gene: TRBJ1-1; d_gene: -; v_gene: TRBV6-1; CDR3aa: CASSTGQLEAFF; CDR3nt: TGTGCCAGCAGTACCGGACAGCTTGAAGCTTTCTTT
abundance: few; j_gene: TRBJ2-4; d_gene: -; v_gene: TRBV20-1; CDR3aa: CSAKRGVLAKNIQYF; CDR3nt: TGCAGTGCAAAAAGGGGGGTCCTAGCCAAAAACATTCAGTACTTC
abundance: many; j_gene: TRBJ1-5; d_gene: -; v_gene: TRBV3-2; CDR3aa: CASTALFVQDQPQHF; CDR3nt: TGTGCCAGCACCGCTCTCTTCGTTCAAGATCAGCCCCAGCATTTT
abundance: many; j_gene: TRBJ1-5; d_gene: -; v_gene: TRBV30; CDR3aa: CAWSARYDQPQHF; CDR3nt: TGTGCCTGGAGCGCCCGGTACGATCAGCCCCAGCATTTT